Listed here are 30 T cell receptor beta chains from one sample, sequenced in a study of vaccination effects on CD4 cells after COVID-19. Antigen-specific CD4+ T cells were first expanded with viral peptide pools by the ViraFEST assay and only then sequenced. CD4+ T cells were isolated after less than 12 days of culture. Vaccine recipients had no previous SARS-CoV-2 infection; their nucleocapsid antibodies were negative. Assay: immunoSEQ multiplex PCR; the TCRdb copy retains only in-frame clones and omits some. The sample comprises about 23,000 clones, 73% of which are singletons, and around 5% rests with the top ten. The antigens for these receptors are not known. This material consisted of CD4+ T cells from PBMCs cultured with SARS-CoV-2 spike peptides, taken before COVID-19 vaccination. These receptors originate from a human donor who received a COVID-19 vaccine.

V usage is TRBV5-4 and J usage is TRBJ2-1; weak D call: TRBD2 (6 bases). V was clipped by 4 bases and J by 4 bases, with 15 bases between them. The CDR3 has 15 residues. Germline V gene data show CDR1 as SGHNT and CDR2 as YYREEE (reference sequence). In DNA, the CDR3 is TGTGCCAGCAGCCCCGGAGGGATCCTATACAATGAGCAGTTCTTC. Its translation is CASSPGGILYNEQFF.

This chain links TRBV19 with TRBJ2-3, with TRBD2 identical over 8 bases. The germline V gene has CDR1 LNHDA and CDR2 SQIVND (reference sequence). Trimming took 7 bases from V and 7 from J; bases not matched to a gene: 10. The CDR3 contains 14 residues. CDR3 in DNA: TGTGCCAGTATTGGGCGGGAGGCGGGATATACGCAGTATTTT. It specifies CASIGREAGYTQYF. The full variable domain, completed using reference TRBV19 and TRBJ2-3, is DGGITQSPKYLFRKEGQNVTLSCEQNLNHDAMYWYRQDPGQGLRLIYYSQIVNDFQKGDIAEGYSVSREKKESFPLTVTSAQKNPTAFYLCASIGREAGYTQYFGPGTRLTVL.

The J gene is TRBJ1-1, the V gene TRBV2; D gene uncertain. Trimming removed 7 bases from V and 8 bases from J, with 11 bases in between. This CDR3 has 11 amino acids. Germline loops: CDR1 SNHLY, CDR2 FYNNEI. CDR3 nucleotides: TGTGCCAGCAACCAGGAATCCGAAGCTTTCTTT. Protein product: CASNQESEAFF.

This chain links TRBV29-1 with TRBJ2-7, with TRBD1 matching 10 bases. There are 13 residues in the CDR3. CDR1 is SQVTM and CDR2 is ANQGSEA in the germline V gene. The V segment lost 4 bases and the J segment 3 bases; nucleotides outside the gene matches: 3. The CDR3 sequence is CSVGRTGGYEQYF. The CDR3 DNA follows: TGCAGCGTTGGAAGGACAGGGGGCTACGAGCAGTACTTC.

This clone came up a few times. The chain is built from TRBV15 and TRBJ2-1, with 7 bases matching TRBD2. Germline CDR1 is LNHNV and CDR2 is YYDKDF (reference sequence). The CDR3 sequence is 12 residues long. With V trimmed by 0 bases and J by 10 bases, 0 bases remained unmatched. The CDR3 region is CATSREGGEQFF. The DNA for the CDR3 is TGTGCCACCAGCAGAGAGGGAGGGGAGCAGTTCTTC.

The rearrangement uses TRBV6-4 and TRBJ2-2; tentatively, D is TRBD1 or TRBD2 (5 bases each). CDR3 size: 14 residues. CDR1 and CDR2 (germline): MRHNA, SNTAGT. V was clipped by 4 bases and J by 7 bases, with 13 bases between them. The CDR3 DNA sequence: TGTGCCAGCAGTGGGGACGCCGTCAGCGGGGAGCTGTTTTTT. Its protein is CASSGDAVSGELFF.

This clone was counted once. V is TRBV9 and J is TRBJ2-4; 11 bases are shared with TRBD2. V shed 3 bases, J shed 0 bases, and the junction held 2 bases outside the gene matches. The CDR3 sequence is 16 residues long. Germline assignment: CDR1 SGDLS and CDR2 YYNGEE. CDR3 in amino acids: CASSGLAGLAKNIQYF. Here the CDR3 DNA reads TGTGCCAGCAGCGGACTAGCGGGACTAGCCAAAAACATTCAGTACTTC.

V and J are TRBV5-4 and TRBJ2-2, with D perhaps TRBD1 or TRBD2 (5 bases each). V was cut by 6 bases and J by 2 bases, with 14 bases left in between. This CDR3 is 15 amino acids long. The germline gives CDR1 SGHNT, CDR2 YYREEE (reference sequence). The CDR3 protein is CASKIWDRNTGELFF. In DNA, the CDR3 is TGTGCCAGCAAAATCTGGGACCGAAACACCGGGGAGCTGTTTTTT.

The gene calls are TRBV14 and TRBJ2-1, with D possibly matching TRBD1 (5 bases). With 0 bases removed from V and 2 bases from J, the gap between germline ends came to 8 bases. CDR1 and CDR2 (germline): SGHDN, FVKESK. This CDR3 is 15 amino acids long. CDR3: CASSQDRGTYNEQFF. The CDR3 nucleotides are TGTGCCAGCAGCCAAGATAGGGGTACCTACAATGAGCAGTTCTTC. Using reference TRBV14 and TRBJ2-1 for the parts outside the CDR3, the full variable domain is EAGVTQFPSHSVIEKGQTVTLRCDPISGHDNLYWYRRVMGKEIKFLLHFVKESKQDESGMPNNRFLAERTGGTYSTLKVQPAELEDSGVYFCASSQDRGTYNEQFFGPGTRLTVL.

This clone was counted only a few times. The chain joins TRBV5-1 to TRBJ1-1; D ambiguous. There are 16 residues in the CDR3. V was cut by 2 bases and J by 1 base, with 15 bases left in between. CDR1 and CDR2 (germline): SGHRS, YFSETQ. The CDR3 reads CASSFTPIGTNTEAFF. The CDR3 DNA sequence: TGCGCCAGCAGCTTTACCCCCATAGGAACGAACACTGAAGCTTTCTTT.

In this sample, this clone turned up a few times. The gene calls are TRBV2 and TRBJ1-2, with D possibly being TRBD1 (5 bases). V gave up 4 bases and J gave up 4 bases, with 16 bases separating them. Germline loops: CDR1 SNHLY, CDR2 FYNNEI. The CDR3 contains 15 residues. CDR3 sequence (DNA): TGTGCCAGCAGTGCCGAGACAGCGGTGGGCTATGGCTACACCTTC. It translates to CASSAETAVGYGYTF.

The chain employs TRBV5-1 and TRBJ2-5; D is unresolved. The V end was cut by 6 bases, the J end by 10 bases, with 22 bases between. The CDR3 has 14 residues. The germline V gene has CDR1 SGHRS and CDR2 YFSETQ. The CDR3 spells CASTMLTAHEDQYF. In nucleotides, the CDR3 is TGCGCCAGCACTATGTTGACGGCCCATGAGGACCAGTACTTC.

The sample holds one count of this clone. This chain links TRBV21-1 with TRBJ2-1. TRBV21-1 is described as a pseudogene. The CDR3 is made up of 15 amino acids. DNA of the CDR3: TGTGCCAGCAGCAAAGGGGTTACTGTGTACAATGAGCAGTTCTTC. It yields the protein CASSKGVTVYNEQFF.

V gene TRBV11-3 combines with J gene TRBJ2-5; D is undetermined. Germline CDR1 reads SGHNT; CDR2 reads YENEEA. The length of the CDR3 is 12 residues. V was shortened by 5 bases and J by 0 bases, with 4 bases between the two germline ends. This CDR3 is CASSLNQETQYF. The CDR3 bases are TGTGCCAGCAGCCTCAACCAAGAGACCCAGTACTTC.

V gene TRBV5-6 combines with J gene TRBJ1-4; D not resolved. CDR1 is SGHDT and CDR2 is YYEEEE in the germline V gene. This CDR3 spans 16 amino acids. V was shortened by 4 bases and J by 7 bases, with 20 bases between the two germline ends. The CDR3 loop is CASSRYNGPRGEKLFF. In DNA, the CDR3 is TGTGCCAGCAGCCGGTATAACGGGCCTCGGGGTGAAAAACTGTTTTTT.

This clone was seen just once. The gene calls are TRBV11-2 and TRBJ2-1; the match to TRBD2 covers 7 bases. Germline CDR1 SGHAT, CDR2 FQNNGV. The CDR3 consists of 15 residues. The V segment lost 0 bases and the J segment 2 bases; nucleotides outside the gene matches: 1. The CDR3, as DNA: TGTGCCAGCAGCTTAGATGGGGGGGCCTACAATGAGCAGTTCTTC. Translated, it gives CASSLDGGAYNEQFF.

The rearrangement uses TRBV21-1 and TRBJ2-7; the D call TRBD1 from the table was never checked on the DNA. TRBV21-1 is flagged as a pseudogene. This CDR3 comprises 15 residues. This CDR3 reads CASSKVRTGVNEQYF. CDR3 DNA: TGTGCCAGCAGCAAAGTCCGGACAGGGGTGAACGAGCAGTACTTC.

This clone has only a few counts. The chain carries TRBV3-1 (or the pseudogene TRBV3-2) and TRBJ1-2, with TRBD1 as a possible D gene (6 bases). The CDR3 length is 16 residues. The germline V and J ends were trimmed by 4 bases and 0 bases, with 15 bases remaining between them. Per the germline V gene, CDR1 is LGHDT and CDR2 is YNNKEL (reference sequence). The CDR3 loop is CASSPWGGGANYGYTF. The CDR3 DNA is TGTGCCAGCAGCCCCTGGGGGGGCGGGGCTAACTATGGCTACACCTTC.

The chain joins TRBV6-6 to TRBJ2-2; TRBD1 or TRBD2 may be the D gene (6 bases each). This CDR3 contains 17 residues. Between the trimmed V and J ends, which lost 5 bases and 7 bases, there was a span of 23 bases. CDR1 and CDR2 from the germline V gene are MNHNY and SVGAGI (reference sequence). CDR3 nucleotides: TGTGCCAGCAGTCTCGCGCCCGGACCGGGGGCCGTCGGGGAGCTGTTTTTT. The encoded protein is CASSLAPGPGAVGELFF.

The chain has TRBV2 and TRBJ2-2; TRBD2 agrees at 8 bases. Looked up from germline, CDR1 is SNHLY and CDR2 is FYNNEI. The CDR3 contains 15 residues. The J segment lost 2 bases and the V segment lost 6 bases, leaving 5 bases of the junction unmatched. The DNA for the CDR3 is TGTGCCAGCAGAGTAGCGGGATTAAACACCGGGGAGCTGTTTTTT. This gives the protein CASRVAGLNTGELFF.

This chain joins TRBV25-1 and TRBJ1-2, with 8 bases fitting TRBD1. V was pared by 7 bases and J by 7 bases, with 11 bases of the junction left unmatched. Germline CDR1 and CDR2: MGHDK and SYGVNS. This CDR3 is built from 14 residues. The CDR3 sequence is CASKHFGQGSGYTF. DNA of the CDR3: TGTGCCAGCAAACACTTTGGACAGGGATCTGGCTACACCTTC.

The chain couples TRBV7-9 to TRBJ2-4; TRBD1 matches 8 bases. The germline V gene has CDR1 SEHNR and CDR2 FQNEAQ (reference sequence). The trim removed 5 bases at V and 6 bases at J, leaving 9 bases unmatched. The CDR3 has 15 amino acids. CDR3 DNA: TGTGCCAGCAGCCGTAGTCAGGGGGCCTCAAACATTCAGTACTTC. This codes for CASSRSQGASNIQYF.

J is TRBJ2-2 and V is TRBV5-1, with 8 bases fitting TRBD1. Germline V gene data show CDR1 as SGHRS and CDR2 as YFSETQ. This CDR3 is built from 15 residues. Unmatched junction bases numbered 7, after V lost 4 bases and J lost 5 bases. The CDR3 sequence is CASSRQGFDTGELFF. In DNA form, the CDR3 reads TGCGCCAGCAGCAGACAGGGGTTTGATACCGGGGAGCTGTTTTTT.

The chain uses TRBV10-3 and TRBJ2-5; D gene uncertain. V was cut by 10 bases and J by 0 bases, with 9 bases left in between. The CDR3 extends over 12 amino acids. Germline CDR1 ENHRY, CDR2 SYGVKD. CDR3 region: CATEGYQETQYF. Written as DNA, the CDR3 is TGTGCCACCGAAGGTTACCAAGAGACCCAGTACTTC.

The chain recombines TRBV6-5 with TRBJ1-1; D is undetermined. Germline V gene lookup returns CDR1 MNHEY and CDR2 SVGAGI. This CDR3 comprises 15 residues. Trimming removed 7 bases at V and 1 base at J, with 16 bases between. CDR3 nucleotide sequence: TGTGCCAGCATAAGCCGGGGAACTTCGAACACTGAAGCTTTCTTT. Its protein is CASISRGTSNTEAFF.

This chain joins TRBV6-5 and TRBJ1-2; unclear D gene. From germline, CDR1 is MNHEY and CDR2 SVGAGI. This CDR3 region has 12 residues. The ends were cut back, 7 bases at V and 6 bases at J, with 12 bases in the middle. The CDR3 protein is CASTGDSDGYTF. The CDR3, as DNA: TGTGCCAGCACCGGAGATAGCGATGGCTACACCTTC.

The V call is TRBV5-4, the J call TRBJ2-3; 14 bases are shared with TRBD2. CDR1 is SGHNT, CDR2 YYREEE, per germline (reference sequence). This CDR3 region has 16 residues. After removal of 4 bases from V and 4 bases from J, the junction contained 5 bases not matched to a gene. The CDR3 is CASSPGLAGVADTQYF. As DNA, the CDR3 is TGTGCCAGCAGCCCGGGACTAGCGGGAGTGGCAGATACGCAGTATTTT.

The chain joins TRBV12-5 to TRBJ2-1, with D maybe TRBD1 (5 bases). Germline CDR1 reads LGHNT; CDR2 reads FRNRAP. V lost 1 base to trimming and J lost 9 bases, with 10 bases between them. This CDR3 region has 13 residues. The DNA for the CDR3 is TGTGCTAGTGGTTTGGGGCGACAGAGTGAGCAGTTCTTC. Amino acids: CASGLGRQSEQFF.

The rearrangement uses TRBV18 and TRBJ2-3; D possibly corresponds to TRBD2 (5 bases). CDR1 and CDR2 (germline): KGHSH, LQKENI. Trimming left V 0 bases short and J 1 base short, with 26 bases between. The length of the CDR3 is 21 residues. The CDR3 loop reads CASSPPVGTDFGRAGTDTQYF. CDR3 DNA: TGTGCCAGCTCACCACCAGTGGGCACGGACTTCGGCCGGGCCGGCACAGATACGCAGTATTTT.

The CDR3 DNA follows: TGTGCCAGTAGAAGGACGGGGGGGCGTGGAGATACGCAGTATTTT. Its translation: CASRRTGGRGDTQYF. The chain carries TRBV19 and TRBJ2-3, with TRBD2 matching over 8 bases. Trimming took 6 bases from V and 5 from J; bases not matched to a gene: 10. This CDR3 spans 15 amino acids. Germline V CDR1 and CDR2: LNHDA, SQIVND (reference sequence).